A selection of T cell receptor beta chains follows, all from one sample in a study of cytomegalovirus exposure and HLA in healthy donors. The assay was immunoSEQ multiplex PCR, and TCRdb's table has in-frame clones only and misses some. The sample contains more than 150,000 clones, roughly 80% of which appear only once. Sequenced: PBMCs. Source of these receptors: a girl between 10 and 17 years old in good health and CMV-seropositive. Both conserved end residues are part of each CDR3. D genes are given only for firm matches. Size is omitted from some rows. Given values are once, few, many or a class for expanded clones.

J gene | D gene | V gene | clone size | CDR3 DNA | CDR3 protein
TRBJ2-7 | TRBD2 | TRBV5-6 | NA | TGTGCCAGCAGCCCCTTAGCGGGAGACGAGCAGTACTTC | CASSPLAGDEQYF
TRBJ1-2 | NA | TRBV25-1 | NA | TGTGCCAGCAGTGAATACGGTAAAATCGGCGGGGCCGATGGCTACACCTTC | CASSEYGKIGGADGYTF
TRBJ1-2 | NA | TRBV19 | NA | TGTGCCAGTAGTATAGGACACCCGACGAGGGATGGCTACACCTTC | CASSIGHPTRDGYTF
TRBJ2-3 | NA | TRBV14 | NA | TGTGCCAGCAGCCAAGATCCTTACAGGCGCAGCACAGATACGCAGTATTTT | CASSQDPYRRSTDTQYF
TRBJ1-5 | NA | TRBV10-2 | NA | TGCGCCAGCAGTGGCCGGGACACGTTTGTAAATCAGCCCCAGCATTTT | CASSGRDTFVNQPQHF
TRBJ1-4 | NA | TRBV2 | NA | TGTGCCAGCAGTTCACTGACGGGACACAGAGACGAAAAACTGTTTTTT | CASSSLTGHRDEKLFF
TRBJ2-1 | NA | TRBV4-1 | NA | TGCGCCAGCAGCCAAAACCCCAGCTCCTACAATGAGCAGTTCTTC | CASSQNPSSYNEQFF
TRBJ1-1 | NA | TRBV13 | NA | TGTGCCAGCAGCCTATCGGACACTGAAGCTTTCTTT | CASSLSDTEAFF
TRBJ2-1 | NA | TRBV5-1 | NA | TGCGCCAGCAGCTTGGAAGGTAGCGAACCCTACAATGAGCAGTTCTTC | CASSLEGSEPYNEQFF
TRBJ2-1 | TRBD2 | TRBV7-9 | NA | TGTGCCAGCAGCTCACCCTCCGTAGCGGGAGGGGGTCCCTACAATGAGCAGTTCTTC | CASSSPSVAGGGPYNEQFF
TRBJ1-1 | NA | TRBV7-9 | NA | TGTGCCAGCAGCCCTAGGACAGAGACTGAAGCTTTCTTT | CASSPRTETEAFF
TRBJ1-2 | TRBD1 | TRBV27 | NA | TGTGCCAGCAGAACAGGGGCGCGAGGCTACACCTTC | CASRTGARGYTF
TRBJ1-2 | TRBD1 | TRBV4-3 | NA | TGCGCCAGCAGCCAAGGACAGGGGCTTGATGATGGCTACACCTTC | CASSQGQGLDDGYTF
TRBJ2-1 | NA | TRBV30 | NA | TGTGCCTGGAAAGGGGGTCCCCACAATGAGCAGTTCTTC | CAWKGGPHNEQFF
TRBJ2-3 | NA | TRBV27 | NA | TGTGCCAGCAGCACCTTGAGCGTTAGCACAGATACGCAGTATTTT | CASSTLSVSTDTQYF
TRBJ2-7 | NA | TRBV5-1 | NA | TGCGCCAGCAGCTTGGTCGCGGAGGGGCCCTACGAGCAGTACTTC | CASSLVAEGPYEQYF
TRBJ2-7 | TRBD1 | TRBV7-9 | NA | TGTGCCAGCAGCACCCCGGGACAGTTTGAGCAGTACTTC | CASSTPGQFEQYF
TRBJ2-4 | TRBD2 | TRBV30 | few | TGTGCCTGGAGTATCACTAGGACTAGCGGTAAAAACATTCAGTACTTC | CAWSITRTSGKNIQYF
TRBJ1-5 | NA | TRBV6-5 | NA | TGTGCCAGCAGACAACAGGGAACGAGCAATCAGCCCCAGCATTTT | CASRQQGTSNQPQHF
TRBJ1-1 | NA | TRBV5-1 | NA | TGCGCCAGCAGCTTGGCGGGGAGCCCTTACACTGAAGCTTTCTTT | CASSLAGSPYTEAFF
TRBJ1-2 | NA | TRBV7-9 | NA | TGTGCCAGCAGCTTAGGGGGCCTGGACTACACCTTC | CASSLGGLDYTF
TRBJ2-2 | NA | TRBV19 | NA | TGTGCCAGTAGTACCCGGACTTCCTCGAGTGCCTGGGAGCTGTTTTTT | CASSTRTSSSAWELFF
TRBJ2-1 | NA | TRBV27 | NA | TGTGCCAGCAGTTTAAGGGTCCGGGACTCCTCCTACAATGAGCAGTTCTTC | CASSLRVRDSSYNEQFF
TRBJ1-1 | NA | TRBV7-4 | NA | TGTGCCAGCAGCCCACACCGGGGGGGAACTGAAGCTTTCTTT | CASSPHRGGTEAFF
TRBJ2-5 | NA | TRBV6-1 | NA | TGTGCCGGGAGACTCCACCGGCGCGAGACCCAGTACTTC | CAGRLHRRETQYF
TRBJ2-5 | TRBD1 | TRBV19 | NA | TGTGCCAGTAACAGGGGCGCCGACCAAGAGACCCAGTACTTC | CASNRGADQETQYF
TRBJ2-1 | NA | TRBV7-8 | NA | TGTGCCAGCACTCAGGCAAGCTCCTACAATGAGCAGTTCTTC | CASTQASSYNEQFF
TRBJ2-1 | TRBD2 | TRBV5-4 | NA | TGTGCCAGCAGCTACGGACTAGTTAGCAATGAGCAGTTCTTC | CASSYGLVSNEQFF
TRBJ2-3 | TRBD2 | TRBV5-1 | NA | TGCGCCAGCAGCTACGGACTAGCGGGAGTGGGGGATGACACAGATACGCAGTATTTT | CASSYGLAGVGDDTDTQYF
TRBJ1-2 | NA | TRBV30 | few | TGTGCCTGGAGTGCACATCGATCGACAGACCCCTATGGCTACACCTTC | CAWSAHRSTDPYGYTF
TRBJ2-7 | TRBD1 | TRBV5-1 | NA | TGCGCCAGCAGCTTGAATCGGGACAGGGGCTACGAGCAGTACTTC | CASSLNRDRGYEQYF
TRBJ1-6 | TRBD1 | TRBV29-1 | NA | TGCAGCGCTCGACAGGGGCAGGACTCACCCCTCCACTTT | CSARQGQDSPLHF
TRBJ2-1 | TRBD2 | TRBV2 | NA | TGTGCCAGCAGCAGAAGGACTAGCGGGTGGTTCTTC | CASSRRTSGWFF
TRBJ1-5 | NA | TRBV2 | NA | TGTGCCAGCAGGTCAGGAACAGTTAGCAATCAGCCCCAGCATTTT | CASRSGTVSNQPQHF
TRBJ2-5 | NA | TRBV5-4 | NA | TGTGCCACCCACAGGGTCGCGGTTCAAGAGACCCAGTACTTC | CATHRVAVQETQYF
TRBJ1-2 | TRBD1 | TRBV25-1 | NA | TGTGCCAGCAGTGAATCAACAGGGGGTAGTCATGGCTACACCTTC | CASSESTGGSHGYTF
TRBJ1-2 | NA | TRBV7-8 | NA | TGTGCCAGCAGCTTAGGCGCGGGGGGCCAAGGTGGCTACACCTTC | CASSLGAGGQGGYTF
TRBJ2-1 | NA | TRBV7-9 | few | TGTGCCAGCAGCTTACCTGGCTCACAGAATGAGCAGTTCTTC | CASSLPGSQNEQFF
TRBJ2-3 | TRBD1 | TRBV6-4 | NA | TGTGCCAGCAGTGACTCTAGACAGGGAGACCCAGATACGCAGTATTTT | CASSDSRQGDPDTQYF
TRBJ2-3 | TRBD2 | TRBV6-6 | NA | TGTGCCAGCAGGGGCATTAGCGGGAGGGGTACGCAGTATTTT | CASRGISGRGTQYF
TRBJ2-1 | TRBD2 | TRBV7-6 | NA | TGTGCCAGCAGCTCCCCCGAGGTAGCGGGGAGGATGGGTGAGCAGTTCTTC | CASSSPEVAGRMGEQFF
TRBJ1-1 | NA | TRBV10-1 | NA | TGCGCCAGCAGTGCAGACTGGAACACTGAAGCTTTCTTT | CASSADWNTEAFF
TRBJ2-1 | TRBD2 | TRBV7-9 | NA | TGTGCCAGCAGAGACCCAACTAGCGGCTCCTACAATGAGCAGTTCTTC | CASRDPTSGSYNEQFF
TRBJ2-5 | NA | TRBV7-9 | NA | TGTGCCAGCAGCCCCGACAGTCAAGAGACCCAGTACTTC | CASSPDSQETQYF
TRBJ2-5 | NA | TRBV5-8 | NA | TGTGCCAGCAGCTCCAGGATTCAAGAGACCCAGTACTTC | CASSSRIQETQYF
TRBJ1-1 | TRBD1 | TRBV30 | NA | TGTGCCTGGAGCATAAACAGGGGGCAATCAGGAGCTTTCTTT | CAWSINRGQSGAFF
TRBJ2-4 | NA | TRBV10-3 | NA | TGTGCCTCGGGGGGCTTGGGCAAAAACATTCAGTACTTC | CASGGLGKNIQYF
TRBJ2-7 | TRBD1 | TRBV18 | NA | TGTGCCAGCTCACTACCGGGACAGGGGGACGAGCAGTACTTC | CASSLPGQGDEQYF
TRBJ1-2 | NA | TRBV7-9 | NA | TGTGCCAGCAGCATCCAAGGCTCAGAGGGTGGCTACACCTTC | CASSIQGSEGGYTF
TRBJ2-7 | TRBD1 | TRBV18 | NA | TGTGCCAGCTCACCTCGGGACAGATCCTACGAGCAGTACTTC | CASSPRDRSYEQYF
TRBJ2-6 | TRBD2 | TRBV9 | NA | TGTGCCAGCTCTTACCCTGGGGCTAGCGGGAGTCGTGGGGCCAACGTCCTGACTTTC | CASSYPGASGSRGANVLTF
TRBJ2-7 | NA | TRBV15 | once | TGTGCCACCAGCAGAGCCCGGGGACTCAGCTACGAGCAGTACTTC | CATSRARGLSYEQYF
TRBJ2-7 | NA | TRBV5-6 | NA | TGTGCCAGCAGCACGGGCTACGAGCAGTACTTC | CASSTGYEQYF
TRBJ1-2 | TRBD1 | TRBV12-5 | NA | TGTGCTAGTGGTTCAAACCCGGGACAGGGTCGGGGCTACACCTTC | CASGSNPGQGRGYTF
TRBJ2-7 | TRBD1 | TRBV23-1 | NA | TGCGCCAGCAGTCAATTAGGACAGGGAGAGGCCTACGAGCAGTACTTC | CASSQLGQGEAYEQYF